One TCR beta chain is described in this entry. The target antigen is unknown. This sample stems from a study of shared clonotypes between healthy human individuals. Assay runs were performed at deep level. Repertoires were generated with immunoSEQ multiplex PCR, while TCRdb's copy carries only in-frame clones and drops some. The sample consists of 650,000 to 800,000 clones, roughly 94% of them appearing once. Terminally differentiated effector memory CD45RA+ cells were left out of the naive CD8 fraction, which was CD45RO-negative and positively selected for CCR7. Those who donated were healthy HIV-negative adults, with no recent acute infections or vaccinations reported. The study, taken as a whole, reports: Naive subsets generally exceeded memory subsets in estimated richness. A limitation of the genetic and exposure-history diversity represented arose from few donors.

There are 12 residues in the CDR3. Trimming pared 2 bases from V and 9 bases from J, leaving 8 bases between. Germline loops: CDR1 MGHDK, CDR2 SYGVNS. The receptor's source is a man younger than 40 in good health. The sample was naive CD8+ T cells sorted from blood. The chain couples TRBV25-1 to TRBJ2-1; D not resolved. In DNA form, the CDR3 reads TGTGCCAGCAGTGAAAATCGGTTTGAGCAGTTCTTC. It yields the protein CASSENRFEQFF. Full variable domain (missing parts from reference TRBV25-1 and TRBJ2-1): EADIYQTPRYLVIGTGKKITLECSQTMGHDKMYWYQQDPGMELHLIHYSYGVNSTEKGDLSSESTVSRIRTEHFPLTLESARPSHTSQYLCASSENRFEQFFGPGTRLTVL.